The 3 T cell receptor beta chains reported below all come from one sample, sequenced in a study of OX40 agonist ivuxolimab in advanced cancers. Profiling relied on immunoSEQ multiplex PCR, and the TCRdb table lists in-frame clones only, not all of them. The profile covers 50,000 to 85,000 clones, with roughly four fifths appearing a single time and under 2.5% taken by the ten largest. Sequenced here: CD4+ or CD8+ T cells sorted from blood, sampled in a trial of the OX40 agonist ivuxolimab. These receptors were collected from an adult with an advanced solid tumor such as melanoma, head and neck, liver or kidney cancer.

CDR3 sequence (DNA): TGTGCCAGCAGCTTCCCCGGCACTGAAGCTTTCTTT. Its protein is CASSFPGTEAFF. This chain uses TRBV7-2 with TRBJ1-1; D gene ambiguous. The CDR3 contains 12 residues. CDR1 is SGHTA, CDR2 FQGNSA, per germline. Trimming removed 3 bases at V and 4 bases at J, with 6 bases between.

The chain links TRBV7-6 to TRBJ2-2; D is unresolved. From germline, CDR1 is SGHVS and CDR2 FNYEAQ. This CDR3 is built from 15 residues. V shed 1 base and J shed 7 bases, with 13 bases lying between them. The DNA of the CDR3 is TGTGCCAGCAGCTTAGGTCAATTGAGTGGCGGGGAGCTGTTTTTT. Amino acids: CASSLGQLSGGELFF.

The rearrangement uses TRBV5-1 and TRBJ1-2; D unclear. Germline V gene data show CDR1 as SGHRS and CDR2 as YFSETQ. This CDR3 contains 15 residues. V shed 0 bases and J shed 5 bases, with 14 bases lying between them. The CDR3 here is CASSLGTGPLYGYTF. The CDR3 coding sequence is TGCGCCAGCAGCTTGGGCACCGGGCCGTTGTATGGCTACACCTTC.